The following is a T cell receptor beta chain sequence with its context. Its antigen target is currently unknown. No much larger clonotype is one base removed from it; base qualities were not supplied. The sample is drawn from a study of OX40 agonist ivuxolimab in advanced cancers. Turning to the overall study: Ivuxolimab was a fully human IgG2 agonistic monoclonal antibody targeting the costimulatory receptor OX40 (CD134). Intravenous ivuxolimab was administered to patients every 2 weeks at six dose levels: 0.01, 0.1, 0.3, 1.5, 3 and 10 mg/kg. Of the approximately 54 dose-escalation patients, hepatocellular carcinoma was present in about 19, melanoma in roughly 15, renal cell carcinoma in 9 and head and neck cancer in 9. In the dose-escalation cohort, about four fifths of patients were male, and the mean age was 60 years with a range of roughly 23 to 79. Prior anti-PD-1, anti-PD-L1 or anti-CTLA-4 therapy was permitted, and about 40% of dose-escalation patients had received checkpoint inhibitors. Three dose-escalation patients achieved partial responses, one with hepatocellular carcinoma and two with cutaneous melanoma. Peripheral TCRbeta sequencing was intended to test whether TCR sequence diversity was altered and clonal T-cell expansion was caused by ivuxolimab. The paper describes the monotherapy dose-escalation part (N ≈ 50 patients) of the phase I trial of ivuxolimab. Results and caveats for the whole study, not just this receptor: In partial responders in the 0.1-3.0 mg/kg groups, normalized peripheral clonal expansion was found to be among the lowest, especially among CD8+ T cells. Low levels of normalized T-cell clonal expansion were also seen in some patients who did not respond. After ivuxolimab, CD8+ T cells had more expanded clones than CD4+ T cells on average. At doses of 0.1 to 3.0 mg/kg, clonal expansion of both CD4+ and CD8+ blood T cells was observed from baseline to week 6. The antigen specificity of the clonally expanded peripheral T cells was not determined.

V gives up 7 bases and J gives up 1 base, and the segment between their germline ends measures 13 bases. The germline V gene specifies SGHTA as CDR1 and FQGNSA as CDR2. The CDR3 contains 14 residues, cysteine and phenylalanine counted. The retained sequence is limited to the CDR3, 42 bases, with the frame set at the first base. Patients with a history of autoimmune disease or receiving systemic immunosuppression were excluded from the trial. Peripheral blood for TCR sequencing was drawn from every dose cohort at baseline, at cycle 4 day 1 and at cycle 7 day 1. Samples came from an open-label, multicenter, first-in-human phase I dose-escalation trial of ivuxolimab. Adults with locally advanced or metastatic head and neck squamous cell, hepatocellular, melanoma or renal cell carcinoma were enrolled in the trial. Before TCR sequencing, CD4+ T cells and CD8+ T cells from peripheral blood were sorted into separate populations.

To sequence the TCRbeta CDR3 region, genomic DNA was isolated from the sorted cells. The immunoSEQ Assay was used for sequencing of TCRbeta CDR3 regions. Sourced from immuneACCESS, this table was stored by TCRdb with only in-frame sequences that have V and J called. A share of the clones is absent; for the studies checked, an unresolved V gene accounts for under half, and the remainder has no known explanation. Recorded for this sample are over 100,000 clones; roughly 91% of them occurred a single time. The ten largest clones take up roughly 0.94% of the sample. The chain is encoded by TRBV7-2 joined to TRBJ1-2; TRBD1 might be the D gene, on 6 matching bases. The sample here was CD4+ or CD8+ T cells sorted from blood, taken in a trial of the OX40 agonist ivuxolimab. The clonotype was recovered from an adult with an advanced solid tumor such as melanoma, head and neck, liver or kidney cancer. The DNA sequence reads TGTGCCAGCACCCCGGGGGCATTTAACTATGGCTACACCTTC. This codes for CASTPGAFNYGYTF.